Listed below are T cell receptor beta chains from one sample, sequenced in a study of T cell repertoires in cytomegalovirus infection. Antigen specificity for these receptors is unknown. TCRdb processed the reads anew with MiXCR; each CDR3 protein has one entry. The table shows some 800,000 distinct CDR3 sequences, with 30% to 35% occurring only once. The specimen comprised cultured CD8+ T cells from PBMCs, sampled from culture after CMV antigen stimulation. The source of these receptors is a human donor in good health (CMV status not recorded). Some clones in this sample may be carry-over from other donors' samples. The CDR3 runs from the conserved cysteine through the conserved F or W. Fields, in order: clone size, V gene, J gene, D gene, CDR3 protein, CDR3 DNA. A D gene is named only where the DNA matches it firmly. Clone size is not always given. Where it is, it says once, few, many or a class for expanded clones.

once,TRBV29-1,TRBJ1-2,TRBD1,CSVRDRGIRGRTF,TGCAGCGTCCGGGACAGGGGAATCCGCGGGAGAACCTTC
few,TRBV6-1,TRBJ2-1,.,CASLTTQGNEQFF,TGTGCCAGCCTTACTACCCAGGGGAATGAGCAGTTCTTC
.,TRBV7-9,TRBJ2-7,.,CASKGGGGYEQYF,TGTGCCAGCAAGGGGGGAGGGGGCTACGAGCAGTACTTC
few,TRBV7-9,TRBJ1-1,TRBD1,CASSFRTGGLMNTEAFF,TGTGCCAGCAGTTTTCGGACAGGGGGTCTGATGAACACTGAAGCTTTCTTT
.,TRBV19,TRBJ1-1,TRBD1,CASSAGQGVTEAFF,TGTGCCAGTAGTGCCGGACAGGGTGTTACTGAAGCTTTCTTT
few,TRBV7-6,TRBJ2-7,.,CASSSRLGDEQYF,TGTGCCAGCAGCTCCCGGTTAGGCGACGAGCAGTACTTC
few,TRBV6-5,TRBJ2-2,TRBD2,CASSRGEVTGELFF,TGTGCCAGCAGTCGGGGGGAGGTCACCGGGGAGCTGTTTTTT
.,TRBV28,TRBJ1-5,.,CASNSWLANQPQHF,TGTGCCAGCAACTCCTGGCTGGCCAATCAGCCCCAGCATTTT
few,TRBV12-3/TRBV12-4,TRBJ2-1,TRBD2,CASNHGGATPNEQFF,TGTGCCAGCAATCACGGGGGGGCTACCCCCAATGAGCAGTTCTTC
.,TRBV7-9,TRBJ1-2,.,CASSLAGEKGTYGYTF,TGTGCCAGCAGCTTAGCCGGGGAGAAGGGTACCTATGGCTACACCTTC
few,TRBV6-6,TRBJ2-1,TRBD2,CASSYVLARKHEQFF,TGTGCCAGCAGTTACGTACTAGCGAGGAAGCATGAGCAGTTCTTC
few,TRBV28,TRBJ1-5,TRBD1,CASRVRTGFNQPQHF,TGTGCCAGCAGGGTGCGGACAGGTTTCAATCAGCCCCAGCATTTT
.,TRBV27,TRBJ1-6,.,CASSLRYNSPLHF,TGTGCCAGCAGTCTTCGGTATAATTCACCCCTCCACTTT
.,TRBV5-6,TRBJ2-1,TRBD2,CASTPGSGVHPLYNEQFF,TGTGCCAGCACCCCGGGGAGCGGGGTACATCCTTTGTACAATGAGCAGTTCTTC
once,TRBV7-9,TRBJ2-4,.,CASSLAPGMGRVKNIQYF,TGTGCCAGCAGCTTAGCTCCGGGCATGGGGCGAGTCAAAAACATTCAGTACTTC
.,TRBV4-1,TRBJ2-7,.,CASSLQYPLDSREQYF,TGCGCCAGCAGCCTACAATACCCCTTGGACAGCAGGGAGCAGTACTTC
.,TRBV15,TRBJ1-5,.,CATSKDSNQPQHF,TGTGCCACCAGCAAGGATAGCAATCAGCCCCAGCATTTT
.,TRBV5-8,TRBJ2-3,TRBD1,CASSFPRDRGTDTQYF,TGTGCCAGCAGCTTCCCCCGGGACAGGGGCACAGATACGCAGTATTTT
.,TRBV7-1,TRBJ2-1,TRBD1,CASFPRGPTHEQFF,TGTGCCAGCTTTCCCAGGGGGCCAACCCATGAGCAGTTCTTC
many,TRBV7-6,TRBJ2-1,TRBD1,CASSHPGGLEDNEQFF,TGTGCCAGCAGCCATCCAGGGGGCCTAGAGGACAATGAGCAGTTCTTC
few,TRBV7-9,TRBJ1-6,.,CASSFPDFYNSPLHF,TGTGCCAGCAGCTTCCCAGACTTCTATAATTCACCCCTCCACTTT
many,TRBV12-3/TRBV12-4,TRBJ1-2,.,CASTQGGGINYGYTF,TGTGCCAGCACCCAAGGAGGAGGCATTAACTATGGCTACACCTTC
.,TRBV19,TRBJ1-5,.,CVSSRGGRNQPQHF,TGTGTCAGTTCCCGGGGGGGTCGCAATCAGCCCCAGCATTTT
many,TRBV3-1,TRBJ2-1,TRBD2,CASTSQAGGRSNEQFF,TGTGCCAGCACCTCCCAGGCGGGGGGGCGGAGCAATGAGCAGTTCTTC
.,TRBV14,TRBJ1-2,.,CASSQESGRCTF,TGTGCCAGCAGCCAAGAATCAGGCCGATGCACCTTC
few,TRBV10-3,TRBJ1-1,.,CAINGPGNTEAFF,TGTGCCATCAATGGCCCGGGAAACACTGAAGCTTTCTTT
many,TRBV7-7,TRBJ1-2,.,CAVIPLGYGYTF,TGTGCTGTTATACCTCTGGGATATGGCTACACCTTC
.,TRBV20-1,TRBJ2-5,.,CSARASTWRKDLLETQYF,TGCAGTGCTAGAGCTAGCACCTGGCGGAAGGACCTTTTAGAGACCCAGTACTTC
few,TRBV5-6,TRBJ2-7,.,CASSARATYEQYF,TGTGCCAGCAGCGCCCGAGCTACCTACGAGCAGTACTTC
few,TRBV27,TRBJ1-2,.,CASRLGQTGGYTF,TGTGCCAGCAGACTAGGACAGACTGGGGGCTACACCTTC